This entry lists 20 T cell receptor beta chains sequenced from one sample in a study of post-analysis software for immune sequencing data. General study points: Controls showed lower frequencies than patients for 4 or 5 TRBV segments, and TRBV5-6, TRBV5-1 and TRBV20-1 were among these.

Their cognate antigens are unknown. The TCR beta cDNA libraries carried unique molecular identifiers. Via MiXCR, TCRdb re-called the PCR reads, giving one row per CDR3 protein. The sample contains 430,000 or so distinct CDR3 sequences, approximately 38% of which appear only once. The sequenced sample was blood. These receptors were taken from a girl between 2 and 10 years old with multiple sclerosis.

This clonotype has a handful of counts. The chain is built from TRBV20-1 and TRBJ1-2; tentatively, D is TRBD1 (5 bases). This CDR3 has 11 residues. Germline CDR1 is DFQATT and CDR2 is SNEGSKA (reference sequence). Trimming removed 0 bases at V and 7 bases at J, with 6 bases between. CDR3 in amino acids: CSARDGGGYTF. Here the CDR3 DNA reads TGCAGTGCTAGAGATGGGGGTGGCTACACCTTC.

The table lists this clonotype with many counts. The chain's CDR3 is CASSQASGYEQYF. The CDR3 DNA follows: TGCGCCAGCAGCCAAGCTAGCGGCTACGAGCAGTACTTC. The gene calls are TRBV4-3 and TRBJ2-7; TRBD2 aligns across 7 bases. The CDR3 has 13 residues. V was pared by 1 base and J by 3 bases, with 0 bases of the junction left unmatched. Germline V lookup: CDR1 LGHNA, CDR2 YSLEER.

This clonotype was seen more than once but under ten times. The chain carries TRBV15 and TRBJ2-7, with D unclear. The V end was cut by 2 bases, the J end by 1 base, with 12 bases between. Germline CDR1 and CDR2: LNHNV and YYDKDF (reference sequence). The length of the CDR3 is 15 residues. The CDR3 region is CATSRYIILSYEQYF. In nucleotides, the CDR3 is TGTGCCACCAGCAGATATATCATTTTGTCCTACGAGCAGTACTTC.

The sample holds a few counts of this clonotype. This sequence joins TRBV7-9 and TRBJ2-7; 7 bases match TRBD2. This CDR3 has 14 residues. Germline trimming cut 5 bases from V and 4 bases from J; bases unmatched to any gene: 8. Germline CDR1 is SEHNR and CDR2 is FQNEAQ (reference sequence). The CDR3 DNA reads TGTGCCAGCAGCGCTCTTGGGGGAGGGTACGAGCAGTACTTC. As protein: CASSALGGGYEQYF.

The genes are TRBV5-1 and TRBJ2-1, with 7 positions matching TRBD1. The CDR3 is 15 amino acids. CDR1 is SGHRS, CDR2 YFSETQ, per germline. The V segment lost 5 bases and the J segment 4 bases; nucleotides outside the gene matches: 9. DNA for the CDR3: TGCGCCAGCAGAAGGGGACAGATATTTTACAATGAGCAGTTCTTC. This translates into CASRRGQIFYNEQFF. Together with reference TRBV5-1 and TRBJ2-1, the CDR3 gives the full variable domain: KAGVTQTPRYLIKTRGQQVTLSCSPISGHRSVSWYQQTPGQGLQFLFEYFSETQRNKGNFPGRFSGRQFSNSRSEMNVSTLELGDSALYLCASRRGQIFYNEQFFGPGTRLTVL.

The chain recombines TRBV6-1 with TRBJ1-2, with 9 bases identical to TRBD1. CDR3 length equals 13 residues. Germline V gene data show CDR1 as MNHNS and CDR2 as SASEGT. V shed 7 bases, J shed 8 bases, and the junction held 8 bases outside the gene matches. The CDR3 DNA is TGTGCCAGCAACCGGGACAGGGCCGTCGGCTACACCTTC. Protein sequence: CASNRDRAVGYTF.

The chain joins TRBV10-3 to TRBJ1-2; D unresolved. V shed 2 bases and J shed 0 bases, with 10 bases lying between them. The germline CDR1 and CDR2 sequences are ENHRY and SYGVKD. This CDR3 spans 15 amino acids. CDR3 nucleotide sequence: TGTGCCATCAGTGAGCTAGTGACAACTAACTATGGCTACACCTTC. This encodes CAISELVTTNYGYTF.

The chain is built from TRBV28 and TRBJ2-5, with 7 bases matching TRBD1. V dropped 6 bases and J dropped 3; count of bases not matched to a gene: 10. Germline V gives CDR1 MDHEN, CDR2 SYDVKM. The CDR3 is made up of 15 amino acids. Written as DNA, the CDR3 is TGTGCCAGCAGCCCCCATAAAGACAGGGAAGAGACCCAGTACTTC. Its protein is CASSPHKDREETQYF.

This clonotype has a handful of counts. The chain combines TRBV7-3 with TRBJ2-1; D gene ambiguous. Deletions cut 5 bases from V and 10 bases from J, with 12 bases between. The germline V gene encodes CDR1 SGHTA and CDR2 FQGTGA. The CDR3 loop spans 12 amino acids. The CDR3 sequence is CASSQRAGEQFF. Here the CDR3 DNA reads TGTGCCAGCAGCCAGAGAGCTGGCGAGCAGTTCTTC.

In its sample, this clonotype was seen many times. V usage is TRBV20-1 and J usage is TRBJ1-1; no reliable D call. CDR3 length: 13 residues. Germline CDR1 reads DFQATT; CDR2 reads SNEGSKA (reference sequence). V was pared by 0 bases and J by 1 base, with 6 bases between. The chain's CDR3 is CSARDPGNTEAFF. CDR3 sequence (DNA): TGCAGTGCTAGAGATCCCGGGAACACTGAAGCTTTCTTT.

Comment on this clonotype: Germline is not matched at one junction end, which may reflect a read error. The chain links TRBV10-3 to TRBJ2-3, with unresolved D. The germline V gene has CDR1 ENHRY and CDR2 SYGVKD. The CDR3 has 15 residues. The CDR3 nucleotides are TGTGTCATCAGTGCGGTCCCTCCCCCGGCAGATACGCAGTATTTT. This codes for CVISAVPPPADTQYF.

The V and J genes are TRBV28 and TRBJ2-3; 13 nucleotides align to TRBD2. J gave up 4 bases and V 1 base, and 2 bases lay outside the gene matches. Germline V gene lookup returns CDR1 MDHEN and CDR2 SYDVKM. CDR3 length equals 16 residues. CDR3 region: CASSLSTSGRADTQYF. For the CDR3, the DNA is TGTGCCAGCAGTTTATCCACTAGCGGGAGGGCAGATACGCAGTATTTT. The full variable domain, its missing parts supplied by reference TRBV28 and TRBJ2-3, is DVKVTQSSRYLVKRTGEKVFLECVQDMDHENMFWYRQDPGLGLRLIYFSYDVKMKEKGDIPEGYSVSREKKERFSLILESASTNQTSMYLCASSLSTSGRADTQYFGPGTRLTVL.

This clonotype was seen only a few times. The chain employs TRBV7-3 and TRBJ2-1, with D maybe TRBD2 (7 bases). Trimming removed 1 base at V and 8 bases at J, with 18 bases between. Germline loops: CDR1 SGHTA, CDR2 FQGTGA. The CDR3 consists of 16 residues. The CDR3: CASSLMGGASPDEQFF. CDR3 bases: TGTGCCAGCAGCTTAATGGGGGGGGCTAGTCCCGATGAGCAGTTCTTC.

This clonotype was counted a few times. The chain links TRBV27 to TRBJ1-5; a possible D gene is TRBD1 (5 bases). Between the trimmed V and J ends, which lost 5 bases and 3 bases, there was a span of 11 bases. CDR1 is MNHEY and CDR2 is SMNVEV in the germline V gene (reference sequence). There are 14 residues in the CDR3. The chain's CDR3 is CASSRAGDNQPQHF. DNA of the CDR3: TGTGCCAGCAGTCGTGCGGGGGACAATCAGCCCCAGCATTTT.

This sequence joins TRBV14 and TRBJ2-5; D is perhaps TRBD1 (6 bases). The CDR3 is 15 residues long. From germline, CDR1 is SGHDN and CDR2 FVKESK. V was shortened by 0 bases and J by 3 bases, with 11 bases between the two germline ends. This chain's CDR3 is CASSQERAGEETQYF. As DNA, the CDR3 is TGTGCCAGCAGCCAAGAACGGGCAGGGGAAGAGACCCAGTACTTC.

The rearrangement uses TRBV7-9 and TRBJ2-3, with TRBD2 matching 14 bases. Trimming took 5 bases from V and 4 from J; bases not matched to a gene: 11. In germline, CDR1 is SEHNR, CDR2 FQNEAQ (reference sequence). The CDR3 contains 18 residues. The CDR3 DNA follows: TGTGCCAGCAGCCCGCCGGGACTAGCGGGGGCCCCCGCAGATACGCAGTATTTT. Its protein is CASSPPGLAGAPADTQYF.

This clonotype occurred a few times. This chain links TRBV2 with TRBJ2-3; 9 nucleotides match TRBD2. From germline, CDR1 is SNHLY and CDR2 FYNNEI. Trimming took 6 bases from V and 3 from J; bases not matched to a gene: 1. The CDR3 is 13 residues long. Here the CDR3 reads CASRGLATDTQYF. CDR3 DNA: TGTGCCAGCAGAGGACTAGCGACAGATACGCAGTATTTT.

This clonotype has just a few counts. This sequence joins TRBV4-1 and TRBJ1-6; D is unresolved. The CDR3 has 14 amino acids. The germline V gene has CDR1 MGHRA and CDR2 YSYEKL. Trimming shortened V by 0 bases and J by 10 bases, and 10 bases separated the two germline ends. The CDR3 reads CASSQEPEYSPLHF. CDR3 DNA: TGCGCCAGCAGCCAAGAACCAGAATACTCACCCCTCCACTTT.

The gene calls are TRBV20-1 and TRBJ2-5, with 10 bases fitting TRBD2. The DNA end lines up better with TRBJ2-7; the J call may be wrong. Germline V gene lookup returns CDR1 DFQATT and CDR2 SNEGSKA (reference sequence). The CDR3 is 14 amino acids. CDR3: CSARFSGRNYEQYF. CDR3 DNA: TGCAGTGCTAGATTTAGCGGGAGGAACTACGAGCAGTACTTC.

This chain connects TRBV7-8 to TRBJ1-4, with D perhaps TRBD1 (6 bases). CDR3 length: 18 residues. Germline assignment: CDR1 SGHVS and CDR2 FQNEAQ. The ends were cut back, 5 bases at V and 9 bases at J, with 28 bases in the middle. CDR3 in amino acids: CASSPGSPGTPLGKKLFF. The CDR3 DNA sequence: TGTGCCAGCAGCCCAGGGAGTCCGGGGACACCGTTGGGAAAAAAACTGTTTTTT. Full variable domain (remainder filled in from reference TRBV7-8 and TRBJ1-4): GAGVSQSPRYKVAKRGQDVALRCDPISGHVSLFWYQQALGQGPEFLTYFQNEAQLDKSGLPSDRFFAERPEGSVSTLKIQRTQQEDSAVYLCASSPGSPGTPLGKKLFFGSGTQLSVL.